This entry lists 4 T cell receptor beta chains sequenced from one sample in a study of blood T cell repertoires in COVID-19. Measured with immunoSEQ multiplex PCR; TCRdb has only the in-frame clones, and not every one. The sample consists of around 200,000 clones, about 86% of them appearing once. The source material was peripheral blood. The receptor source for this set is a woman aged 45-59 years with acute or convalescent COVID-19.

This chain links TRBV18 with TRBJ2-3; 7 bases are a match to TRBD2. Germline CDR1 and CDR2: KGHSH and LQKENI. The CDR3 sequence is 14 residues long. V lost 8 bases to trimming and J lost 0 bases; unmatched junction nucleotides: 5. This CDR3 is CASTLAFSTDTQYF. The CDR3 nucleotides read TGTGCCAGCACACTAGCGTTCAGCACAGATACGCAGTATTTT.

V usage is TRBV5-5 and J usage is TRBJ2-5; 9 bases line up with TRBD2. V shed 2 bases and J 5 bases; nucleotides not matched to a gene: 7. Per germline, CDR1 SGHKS and CDR2 YYEKEE (reference sequence). This CDR3 spans 15 amino acids. The DNA of the CDR3 is TGTGCCAGCAGCTTTAGCGGGAGCGCCGGGGAGACCCAGTACTTC. Its protein is CASSFSGSAGETQYF.

This chain uses TRBV2 with TRBJ2-1, with 11 positions matching TRBD2. The CDR3 has 16 residues. The V gene's germline CDR1 is SNHLY and CDR2 FYNNEI. With 3 bases clipped from V and 7 bases from J, the junction kept 8 bases outside the gene matches. CDR3 region: CASSENSGGAGNEQFF. CDR3 bases: TGTGCCAGCAGTGAGAATAGCGGGGGGGCCGGTAATGAGCAGTTCTTC. Complete variable domain (other parts from reference TRBV2 and TRBJ2-1): EPEVTQTPSHQVTQMGQEVILRCVPISNHLYFYWYRQILGQKVEFLVSFYNNEISEKSEIFDDQFSVERPDGSNFTLKIRSTKLEDSAMYFCASSENSGGAGNEQFFGPGTRLTVL.

The sample holds a few counts of this clone. V gene TRBV5-4 combines with J gene TRBJ1-1; a possible D gene is TRBD1 (5 bases). The germline gives CDR1 SGHNT, CDR2 YYREEE (reference sequence). This CDR3 spans 12 amino acids. V was shortened by 6 bases and J by 3 bases, with 9 bases between the two germline ends. CDR3 nucleotides: TGTGCCAGCACCAGGGAGGACACTGAAGCTTTCTTT. Translation gives CASTREDTEAFF.